These 7 T cell receptor beta chains were sequenced from one sample in a study of CD8 T cells in ankylosing spondylitis. Findings and caveats of the study: Among TCR beta sequences, a motif of under ten highly homologous variants appeared characteristic of ankylosing spondylitis blood.

Antigen specificity for these receptors is unknown. TCRdb used MiXCR to reprocess the 5' RACE reads, holding one entry per CDR3 protein. The table shows about 500,000 distinct CDR3 sequences, with about 12% occurring only once. The material sequenced was blood, either unsorted or a sorted T cell fraction (not recorded which). The receptors shown here come from a male donor with ankylosing spondylitis.

This clonotype has more than one count but fewer than ten. The V gene is TRBV20-1, the J gene TRBJ2-5, with D perhaps being TRBD1 or TRBD2 (5 bases each). Deletions cut 6 bases from V and 5 bases from J, with 19 bases between. The CDR3 has 14 residues. Looked up from germline, CDR1 is DFQATT and CDR2 is SNEGSKA (reference sequence). In DNA form, the CDR3 reads TGCAGTGCACCAGCAATAGGGACGGGGGAGACCCAGTACTTC. As protein: CSAPAIGTGETQYF.

This rearrangement joins TRBV25-1 to TRBJ2-2; 12 positions match TRBD2. V lost 8 bases, J lost 6 bases, and 1 base stayed unmatched. Germline CDR1 and CDR2: MGHDK and SYGVNS. This CDR3 has 13 amino acids. In nucleotides, the CDR3 is TGTGCCAGCCGACTAGCGGGGGCCGGGGAGCTGTTTTTT. Translation gives CASRLAGAGELFF.

This clonotype was seen at least ten times. The V and J genes are TRBV29-1 and TRBJ2-4; 10 bases line up with TRBD1. J was trimmed by 5 bases and V by 3 bases; bases with no gene match: 4. This CDR3 comprises 14 residues. The germline CDR1 and CDR2 sequences are SQVTM and ANQGSEA. The CDR3 DNA is TGCAGCGTTGAGAGGGACAGGGGAGAAAACATTCAGTACTTC. Its protein product is CSVERDRGENIQYF.

The sample holds many counts of this clonotype. This chain connects TRBV6-5 to TRBJ2-3, with 10 bases fitting TRBD2. In germline, CDR1 is MNHEY, CDR2 SVGAGI. Unmatched junction bases numbered 1, after V lost 0 bases and J lost 1 base. This CDR3 is 16 amino acids long. The CDR3 nucleotides are TGTGCCAGCAGTTACTCCGGACTAGCGGGCACAGATACGCAGTATTTT. Translated: CASSYSGLAGTDTQYF.

This clonotype came up a few times. V usage is TRBV12-3 or TRBV12-4 and J usage is TRBJ2-2, with 10 bases that match TRBD2. The V segment lost 6 bases and the J segment 6 bases; nucleotides outside the gene matches: 7. This CDR3 has 15 residues. CDR3 protein: CASSPWLAGAGELFF. DNA for the CDR3: TGTGCCAGCAGCCCGTGGCTAGCGGGAGCCGGGGAGCTGTTTTTT.

This clonotype was recorded a few times. This chain uses TRBV11-2 with TRBJ1-2; no clear D. Trimming shortened V by 4 bases and J by 3 bases, and 9 bases separated the two germline ends. The CDR3 totals 13 residues. CDR1 and CDR2 (germline): SGHAT, FQNNGV. CDR3 bases: TGTGCCAGCAGCTCCCGGGGAGACTATGGCTACACCTTC. Encoded protein: CASSSRGDYGYTF.

The chain combines TRBV20-1 with TRBJ2-3, with D tentatively TRBD2 (6 bases). V lost 0 bases and J 0 bases, leaving 13 bases between the germline ends. Germline lookup yields CDR1 DFQATT and CDR2 SNEGSKA (reference sequence). The CDR3 totals 16 residues. Here the CDR3 reads CSARDLLADSTDTQYF. In DNA, the CDR3 is TGCAGTGCTAGAGATCTACTAGCAGATAGCACAGATACGCAGTATTTT.